The 24 T cell receptor beta chains below come from one sample, sequenced in a study of blood T cells in healthy people across ages. With a J-beta primer mix and a sample-barcoded 5' primer, a second PCR ran about 7 to 11 cycles. In TCRdb, the 5' RACE reads were re-called with MiXCR into one record per CDR3 protein. The sample holds fewer than 750,000 distinct CDR3 sequences, 40% to 55% seen once. Sequences were obtained from blood. The source is a man aged 80 or over in good health.

This rearrangement joins TRBV12-3 or TRBV12-4 to TRBJ2-5; D is perhaps TRBD2 (7 bases). Trimming shortened V by 8 bases and J by 5 bases, and 21 bases separated the two germline ends. The CDR3 is 15 residues long. CDR3 region: CASDLGRGVGETQYF. The DNA for the CDR3 is TGTGCCAGCGACCTTGGGAGGGGGGTCGGGGAGACCCAGTACTTC.

The chain is built from TRBV4-2 and TRBJ2-5; 8 bases map to TRBD2. V lost 0 bases to trimming and J lost 2 bases; unmatched junction nucleotides: 8. CDR3 length equals 17 residues. Germline V gene data show CDR1 as LGHNA and CDR2 as YNFKEQ. CDR3 region: CASSQDPSSGRQETQYF. The DNA of the CDR3 is TGTGCCAGCAGCCAAGACCCCTCAAGCGGGAGACAAGAGACCCAGTACTTC.

This clonotype was seen only a few times. The chain uses TRBV4-1 and TRBJ2-1; D is possibly TRBD1 or TRBD2 (5 bases each). Trimming removed 4 bases at V and 1 base at J, with 11 bases between. The CDR3 sequence is 15 residues long. CDR1 is MGHRA, CDR2 YSYEKL, per germline. CDR3 DNA: TGCGCCAGCAGCCCTCAGGGAGTTTCCTACAATGAGCAGTTCTTC. Translating it yields CASSPQGVSYNEQFF.

The chain is built from TRBV12-3 or TRBV12-4 and TRBJ1-5; D is uncertain. This CDR3 spans 17 amino acids. Trimming shortened V by 3 bases and J by 0 bases, and 15 bases separated the two germline ends. The CDR3 nucleotides read TGTGCCAGCAGTTTGGCCCCCCGGGTAAATAGCAATCAGCCCCAGCATTTT. Encoded protein: CASSLAPRVNSNQPQHF.

This clonotype was observed a few times. This rearrangement joins TRBV7-6 to TRBJ2-3; TRBD1 matches at 8 bases. The trim removed 1 base at V and 2 bases at J, leaving 8 bases unmatched. The CDR3 length is 17 residues. Germline V gene data show CDR1 as SGHVS and CDR2 as FNYEAQ. The CDR3 reads CASSLGRTDRVTDTQYF. The CDR3 nucleotides are TGTGCCAGCAGCTTAGGCCGAACGGACAGGGTCACAGATACGCAGTATTTT. The variable domain in full, with the rest retrieved from reference TRBV7-6 and TRBJ2-3, is GAGVSQSPRYKVTKRGQDVALRCDPISGHVSLYWYRQALGQGPEFLTYFNYEAQQDKSGLPNDRFSAERPEGSISTLTIQRTEQRDSAMYRCASSLGRTDRVTDTQYFGPGTRLTVL.

The J gene is TRBJ1-4, the V gene TRBV7-2, with 8 bases matching TRBD1. From germline, CDR1 is SGHTA and CDR2 FQGNSA. The V and J ends lost 3 bases and 6 bases, in that order; junction bases with no gene match: 3. This CDR3 has 14 residues. The CDR3 nucleotides read TGTGCCAGCAGCTTCGACAGGGGAGATGAAAAACTGTTTTTT. Its protein product is CASSFDRGDEKLFF.

This clonotype was seen more than once but under ten times. V and J are TRBV5-1 and TRBJ1-1; 7 positions match TRBD1. The CDR3 is made up of 16 amino acids. Germline V gives CDR1 SGHRS, CDR2 YFSETQ. V lost 4 bases, J lost 0 bases, and 9 bases stayed unmatched. CDR3 loop: CASSPDVGTVNTEAFF. CDR3 coding DNA: TGCGCCAGCAGCCCGGATGTTGGGACAGTGAACACTGAAGCTTTCTTT.

This clonotype occurred a few times. The gene calls are TRBV3-1 and TRBJ2-7, with D unclear. The germline gives CDR1 LGHDT, CDR2 YNNKEL (reference sequence). The CDR3 runs to 12 residues. V dropped 3 bases and J dropped 1 base, with 4 bases sitting between them. As DNA, the CDR3 is TGTGCCAGCAGCCACGCTTCCTACGAGCAGTACTTC. Its translation: CASSHASYEQYF.

This clonotype has at least ten counts. The CDR3 spells CASSQQGTFTDTQYF. Written as DNA, the CDR3 is TGTGCCAGCAGCCAACAGGGAACGTTCACAGATACGCAGTATTTT. V gene TRBV7-3 combines with J gene TRBJ2-3; D possibly corresponds to TRBD1 (6 bases). V was trimmed by 5 bases and J by 2 bases, leaving 14 bases between them. CDR1 is SGHTA and CDR2 is FQGTGA in the germline V gene. The CDR3 is made up of 15 amino acids.

The V gene is TRBV20-1, the J gene TRBJ2-1, with TRBD2 matching over 8 bases. Losses at the gene ends were 5 bases for V and 9 bases for J; bases not matched to a gene: 15. Germline lookup yields CDR1 DFQATT and CDR2 SNEGSKA (reference sequence). The CDR3 sequence is 15 residues long. This CDR3 reads CSAYTSGPSIGEQFF. The CDR3 coding sequence is TGCAGTGCTTATACTAGCGGCCCGTCGATCGGTGAGCAGTTCTTC.

This clonotype was seen only a few times. The rearrangement links TRBV7-2 to TRBJ2-7; D is unresolved. V lost 1 base and J lost 3, with 10 bases in between. This CDR3 spans 14 amino acids. The V gene's germline CDR1 is SGHTA and CDR2 FQGNSA. CDR3 bases: TGTGCCAGCAGCTTAGAGACTGGTTACTACGAGCAGTACTTC. Translation gives CASSLETGYYEQYF. Looking up the rest from reference TRBV7-2 and TRBJ2-7 gives the full variable domain: GAGVSQSPSNKVTEKGKDVELRCDPISGHTALYWYRQSLGQGLEFLIYFQGNSAPDKSGLPSDRFSAERTGGSVSTLTIQRTQQEDSAVYLCASSLETGYYEQYFGPGTRLTVT.

The chain couples TRBV6-5 to TRBJ2-1; 11 bases are a match to TRBD2. V trimming: 2 bases; J trimming: 8 bases; junction bases outside the gene matches: 8. The CDR3 totals 16 residues. The germline V gene encodes CDR1 MNHEY and CDR2 SVGAGI. The CDR3 region is CASSYVVAGGQYEQFF. The CDR3 bases are TGTGCCAGCAGTTACGTCGTAGCGGGAGGGCAGTATGAGCAGTTCTTC.

In this sample, this clonotype turned up many times. V usage is TRBV5-1 and J usage is TRBJ2-1, with 8 positions matching TRBD2. The CDR3 contains 16 residues. Germline values: CDR1 SGHRS, CDR2 YFSETQ. Germline trimming cut 6 bases from V and 6 bases from J; bases unmatched to any gene: 14. The CDR3 DNA sequence: TGCGCCAGCACCCTTATTCCGGGACTAGAATCCAATGAGCAGTTCTTC. It codes for CASTLIPGLESNEQFF.

The table lists this clonotype with many counts. V is TRBV6-6 and J is TRBJ1-2; D perhaps matches TRBD1 (5 bases). Looked up from germline, CDR1 is MNHNY and CDR2 is SVGAGI (reference sequence). Trimming shortened V by 0 bases and J by 4 bases, and 12 bases separated the two germline ends. This CDR3 is 15 amino acids long. The chain's CDR3 is CASSYSVRGAYGYTF. The CDR3 DNA is TGTGCCAGCAGTTACTCGGTCCGGGGCGCCTATGGCTACACCTTC.

This clonotype was counted at least ten times. The chain joins TRBV7-2 to TRBJ2-5; 8 nucleotides match TRBD2. This CDR3 region has 14 residues. The junction had 5 bases not matched to a gene; V was cut back by 3 bases and J by 5 bases. CDR1 and CDR2 from the germline V gene are SGHTA and FQGNSA. The CDR3 sequence is CASSFLTGGETQYF. For the CDR3, the DNA is TGTGCCAGCAGCTTCCTCACGGGGGGGGAGACCCAGTACTTC. The whole variable domain, filled in from reference TRBV7-2 and TRBJ2-5, reads GAGVSQSPSNKVTEKGKDVELRCDPISGHTALYWYRQSLGQGLEFLIYFQGNSAPDKSGLPSDRFSAERTGGSVSTLTIQRTQQEDSAVYLCASSFLTGGETQYFGPGTRLLVL.

The chain joins TRBV12-3 or TRBV12-4 to TRBJ2-3; D may be TRBD1 or TRBD2 (5 bases each). Trimming took off 5 bases at V and 1 base at J, with 10 bases between the two ends. CDR3 length: 14 residues. CDR3 sequence (DNA): TGTGCCAGCAGTCGGAGAGGGGGCACAGATACGCAGTATTTT. Amino acid sequence: CASSRRGGTDTQYF.

This clonotype showed up just once. Here the CDR3 DNA reads TGTGCTAGTGGACTAGGACTAGCGGACTACGAGCAGTACTTC. It is translated as CASGLGLADYEQYF. The chain joins TRBV12-5 to TRBJ2-7; 10 bases line up with TRBD2. Trimming took 6 bases from V and 3 from J; bases not matched to a gene: 5. The CDR3 sequence is 14 residues long. Looked up from germline, CDR1 is LGHNT and CDR2 is FRNRAP.

This clonotype showed up just a few times. The V call is TRBV20-1, the J call TRBJ2-5; 11 nucleotides match TRBD2. The J call may be incorrect, as the DNA end agrees better with TRBJ2-7. Germline-derived CDR1 and CDR2 are DFQATT and SNEGSKA (reference sequence). There are 18 residues in the CDR3. CDR3 DNA sequence: TGCATCCCGGAGGAACTCGGTCACCTAATAGCGGGAGGGGGCGAGCAGTACTTC. It translates to CIPEELGHLIAGGGEQYF.

The chain is built from TRBV5-1 and TRBJ2-3, with 8 positions matching TRBD2. Per the germline V gene, CDR1 is SGHRS and CDR2 is YFSETQ. This CDR3 spans 16 amino acids. V lost 2 bases and J lost 1; bases outside the gene matches: 6. The CDR3 DNA reads TGCGCCAGCAGCTTAATGACTAGCGTCGGCACAGATACGCAGTATTTT. It codes for CASSLMTSVGTDTQYF.

In the case of this clonotype: This may be a read error: a much more frequent sequence differs by one nucleotide. No conserved phenylalanine or tryptophan is present at the end of the CDR3, so a read error is the likely explanation. The rearrangement links TRBV10-3 to TRBJ2-5; TRBD2 matches 15 bases. The J call is in doubt because the DNA end fits TRBJ2-7 better. Germline-derived CDR1 and CDR2 are ENHRY and SYGVKD. The CDR3 totals 13 residues. The CDR3 protein is CAIGLAGGYEQYL. In nucleotides, the CDR3 is TGTGCCATCGGACTAGCGGGAGGGTACGAGCAGTACCTC.

This clonotype was counted between two and nine times. This rearrangement joins TRBV10-3 to TRBJ2-7, with 8 bases that match TRBD1. The germline gives CDR1 ENHRY, CDR2 SYGVKD. The V segment lost 4 bases and the J segment 3 bases; nucleotides outside the gene matches: 8. The CDR3 runs 15 residues. The CDR3 DNA follows: TGTGCCATCAGTGGGCCCAGACAGGGGCACTACGAGCAGTACTTC. This sequence encodes CAISGPRQGHYEQYF.

The chain recombines TRBV6-1 with TRBJ2-1; D may correspond to TRBD1 or TRBD2 (6 bases each). Germline V gene data show CDR1 as MNHNS and CDR2 as SASEGT. Trimming removed 5 bases from V and 0 bases from J, with 14 bases in between. This CDR3 is 16 amino acids long. CDR3 nucleotides: TGTGCCAGCAGTCCGGGGGCAGCGAGCTCCTACAATGAGCAGTTCTTC. This codes for CASSPGAASSYNEQFF.

J is TRBJ2-5 and V is TRBV7-9; D gene unclear. The V and J ends lost 7 bases and 3 bases respectively, with 18 bases between them. This CDR3 comprises 15 residues. Looked up from germline, CDR1 is SEHNR and CDR2 is FQNEAQ (reference sequence). CDR3 nucleotides: TGTGCCAGCAACCCTCCTGGATATGGGGAAGAGACCCAGTACTTC. Translating gives CASNPPGYGEETQYF.

This chain connects TRBV28 to TRBJ2-5; 7 bases are a match to TRBD1. The end of the DNA aligns better with TRBJ2-7, so the J call may be wrong. The CDR3 runs to 13 residues. In germline, CDR1 is MDHEN, CDR2 SYDVKM. This CDR3 is CASKQGLVGEQYF. DNA of the CDR3: TGTGCCAGCAAACAGGGGCTGGTAGGCGAGCAGTACTTC.